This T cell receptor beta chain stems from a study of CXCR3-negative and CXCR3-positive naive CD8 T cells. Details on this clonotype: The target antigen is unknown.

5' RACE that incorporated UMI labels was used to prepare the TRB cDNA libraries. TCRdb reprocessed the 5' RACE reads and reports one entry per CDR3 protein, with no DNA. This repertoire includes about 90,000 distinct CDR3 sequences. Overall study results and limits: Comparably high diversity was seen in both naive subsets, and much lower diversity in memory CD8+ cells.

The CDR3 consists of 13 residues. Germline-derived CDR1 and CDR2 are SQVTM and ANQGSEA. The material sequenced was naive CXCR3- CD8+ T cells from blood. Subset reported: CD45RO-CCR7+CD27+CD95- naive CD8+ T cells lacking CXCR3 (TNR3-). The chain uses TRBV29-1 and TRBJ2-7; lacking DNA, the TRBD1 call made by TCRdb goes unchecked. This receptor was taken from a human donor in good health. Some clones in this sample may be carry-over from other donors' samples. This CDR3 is CSVPGAVSYEQYF.